Below, 29 T cell receptor beta chains from the same sample are listed, as sequenced in a study of CD8 T cells in ankylosing spondylitis. MiXCR was run by TCRdb on the 5' RACE reads, yielding one entry per CDR3 protein. The sample contains 55,000 or so distinct CDR3 sequences, 6.5% to 9% of which appear only once. The specimen was blood, either unsorted or a sorted T cell fraction (not recorded which). These receptors all stem from a female donor with ankylosing spondylitis or in good health (not recorded which).

The sample holds many counts of this clonotype. The rearrangement joins TRBV7-2 to TRBJ2-4; perhaps TRBD2 as D (6 bases). This CDR3 is built from 16 residues. The germline V and J ends were trimmed by 2 bases and 4 bases, with 15 bases remaining between them. CDR1 is SGHTA, CDR2 FQGNSA, per germline. The CDR3 region is CASSLSGGEQKNIQYF. As DNA, the CDR3 is TGTGCCAGCAGCTTATCCGGCGGGGAACAAAAAAACATTCAGTACTTC.

Turning to this clonotype: This may arise from a read error, as a much more abundant clone is one base away. The CDR3 protein is CASTLSRWAGITDTQYF. DNA of the CDR3: TGTGCCAGCACCCTATCCCGATGGGCAGGGATCACAGATACGCAGTATTTT. The rearrangement joins TRBV3-1 to TRBJ2-3; possibly TRBD1 for D (5 bases). Germline assignment: CDR1 LGHDT and CDR2 YNNKEL (reference sequence). The length of the CDR3 is 17 residues. Trimming pared 7 bases from V and 2 bases from J, leaving 22 bases between.

As for this clonotype: This may come from a read error, since a much larger clone is one base off. The rearrangement links TRBV25-1 to TRBJ2-6; unclear D gene. This CDR3 spans 18 amino acids. The V end lost 1 base, the J end lost 0 bases, and 13 bases lay between the germline ends. Germline CDR1 reads MGHDK; CDR2 reads SYGVNS. The CDR3 nucleotides read TGTGCCAGCAGTGAATTTTCCGGCAGTCCCTCTGGGGCCAACGTCCTGACTTTC. Amino acid sequence: CASSEFSGSPSGANVLTF. The full variable domain, rest sourced from reference TRBV25-1 and TRBJ2-6, is EADIYQTPRYLVIGTGKKITLECSQTMGHDKMYWYQQDPGMELHLIHYSYGVNSTEKGDLSSESTVSRIRTEHFPLTLESARPSHTSQYLCASSEFSGSPSGANVLTFGAGSRLTVL.

With respect to this clonotype: Given a much more abundant clone one base away, this may be a read error. The chain employs TRBV12-3 or TRBV12-4 and TRBJ1-5; D call uncertain. V lost 8 bases and J 6 bases, leaving 11 bases between the germline ends. There are 12 residues in the CDR3. The CDR3: CASSEGTQPQHF. CDR3 coding DNA: TGTGCCAGCTCGGAGGGCACTCAGCCCCAGCATTTT.

The V call is TRBV6-2 or TRBV6-3, the J call TRBJ1-5, with 8 positions matching TRBD1. This CDR3 spans 15 amino acids. Looked up from germline, CDR1 is MNHEY and CDR2 is SVGEGT. The J segment lost 2 bases and the V segment lost 6 bases, leaving 6 bases of the junction unmatched. CDR3 sequence: CASSPMTGGNQPQHF. The CDR3 DNA reads TGTGCCAGCAGCCCCATGACAGGGGGCAATCAGCCCCAGCATTTT.

This clonotype was recorded many times. The chain couples TRBV18 to TRBJ1-1; the D is unclear. The CDR3 runs 20 residues. Deletions cut 0 bases from V and 0 bases from J, with 23 bases between. Germline assignment: CDR1 KGHSH and CDR2 LQKENI. CDR3 loop: CASSPPGGGGVLRMNTEAFF. The CDR3 bases are TGTGCCAGCTCACCACCCGGTGGCGGTGGGGTACTAAGAATGAACACTGAAGCTTTCTTT. Full variable domain (outside the CDR3, taken from reference TRBV18 and TRBJ1-1): NAGVMQNPRHLVRRRGQEARLRCSPMKGHSHVYWYRQLPEEGLKFMVYLQKENIIDESGMPKERFSAEFPKEGPSILRIQQVVRGDSAAYFCASSPPGGGGVLRMNTEAFFGQGTRLTVV.

This clonotype occurred many times. The chain uses TRBV20-1 and TRBJ1-1, with TRBD1 as a possible D gene (6 bases). Trimming stripped 3 bases from V and 4 bases from J, with 15 bases between. CDR1 is DFQATT and CDR2 is SNEGSKA in the germline V gene (reference sequence). The CDR3 has 14 amino acids. CDR3: CSASRGRGGTEAFF. CDR3 DNA: TGCAGTGCTAGCAGGGGCAGGGGAGGCACTGAAGCTTTCTTT.

Comment on this clonotype: This clone may be a read error of a much larger clone one base away. The chain combines TRBV29-1 with TRBJ2-3, with D hard to call. The CDR3 is made up of 10 amino acids. Per germline, CDR1 SQVTM and CDR2 ANQGSEA. CDR3 region: CSVVTDAQYF. The DNA for the CDR3 is TGCAGCGTTGTTACAGATGCGCAGTATTTT.

This clonotype showed up just a few times. This chain links TRBV7-9 with TRBJ1-2; 10 bases match TRBD1. With V trimmed by 5 bases and J by 4 bases, 7 bases remained unmatched. CDR3 length: 15 residues. Germline lookup yields CDR1 SEHNR and CDR2 FQNEAQ (reference sequence). In DNA form, the CDR3 reads TGTGCCAGCAGCCCGCGCGGGACAGGGGTCTATGGCTACACCTTC. Protein product: CASSPRGTGVYGYTF. Based on the CDR3 plus reference TRBV7-9 and TRBJ1-2, the full variable domain is DTGVSQNPRHKITKRGQNVTFRCDPISEHNRLYWYRQTLGQGPEFLTYFQNEAQLEKSRLLSDRFSAERPKGSFSTLEIQRTEQGDSAMYLCASSPRGTGVYGYTFGSGTRLTVV.

This clonotype was counted only a few times. The V gene is TRBV10-3, the J gene TRBJ1-2; D not resolved. V gave up 2 bases and J gave up 4 bases, with 8 bases separating them. This CDR3 is 13 amino acids long. Germline CDR1 reads ENHRY; CDR2 reads SYGVKD. CDR3 protein: CAISEANSYGYTF. The DNA of the CDR3 is TGTGCCATCAGTGAGGCGAACAGCTATGGCTACACCTTC.

The chain joins TRBV20-1 to TRBJ2-7, with 8 bases matching TRBD1. This CDR3 region has 15 residues. In germline, CDR1 is DFQATT, CDR2 SNEGSKA (reference sequence). V was pared by 0 bases and J by 2 bases, with 6 bases of the junction left unmatched. CDR3 nucleotides: TGCAGTGCTAGAGATCGACAGGGGCGCACCTACGAGCAGTACTTC. This codes for CSARDRQGRTYEQYF.

Ten or more counts support this clonotype. This sequence joins TRBV10-3 and TRBJ1-1; D is ambiguous. This CDR3 spans 13 amino acids. Germline-derived CDR1 and CDR2 are ENHRY and SYGVKD. V was clipped by 4 bases and J by 1 base, with 7 bases between them. The CDR3 nucleotides are TGTGCCATCAGTGGTACGGGGAACACTGAAGCTTTCTTT. Its protein product is CAISGTGNTEAFF.

There are many counts of this clonotype. The chain carries TRBV7-8 and TRBJ1-1; TRBD1 matches at 9 bases. The CDR3 sequence is 17 residues long. V dropped 4 bases and J dropped 1; count of bases not matched to a gene: 10. Germline loops: CDR1 SGHVS, CDR2 FQNEAQ. CDR3 nucleotides: TGTGCCAGCAGCTCGGGACAGGGCCTTCGACCGAACACTGAAGCTTTCTTT. Encoded protein: CASSSGQGLRPNTEAFF.

The table lists this clonotype with a few counts. The V and J genes are TRBV28 and TRBJ2-3; D remains ambiguous. The length of the CDR3 is 9 residues. Germline CDR1 is MDHEN and CDR2 is SYDVKM. V lost 9 bases and J lost 6, with 4 bases in between. The CDR3 sequence: CASGDTQYF. Here the CDR3 DNA reads TGTGCCAGTGGGGATACGCAGTATTTT.

This clonotype was counted at least ten times. This chain connects TRBV7-9 to TRBJ1-2; the match to TRBD1 covers 7 bases. Germline-derived CDR1 and CDR2 are SEHNR and FQNEAQ (reference sequence). This CDR3 is 13 amino acids long. Losses at the gene ends were 4 bases for V and 8 bases for J; bases not matched to a gene: 7. CDR3 DNA sequence: TGTGCCAGCAGCTCAACGACAGGGATGGGCTACACCTTC. It translates to CASSSTTGMGYTF. The full variable domain, with the rest looked up from reference TRBV7-9 and TRBJ1-2, is DTGVSQNPRHKITKRGQNVTFRCDPISEHNRLYWYRQTLGQGPEFLTYFQNEAQLEKSRLLSDRFSAERPKGSFSTLEIQRTEQGDSAMYLCASSSTTGMGYTFGSGTRLTVV.

This clonotype occurred many times. This sequence joins TRBV19 and TRBJ1-4; 9 nucleotides agree with TRBD1. V lost 7 bases and J lost 7; bases outside the gene matches: 10. CDR3 length: 15 amino acids. Germline CDR1 LNHDA, CDR2 SQIVND (reference sequence). CDR3 amino acids: CASKSPPTGGEKLFF. The DNA for the CDR3 is TGTGCCAGTAAGTCCCCCCCGACAGGGGGTGAAAAACTGTTTTTT.

This clonotype was picked up many times. CDR3 nucleotides: TGCAGCGTTGATGAGGACAGTAAAGATGGCTACACCTTC. It specifies CSVDEDSKDGYTF. The J gene is TRBJ1-2, the V gene TRBV29-1; D may be TRBD1 (6 bases). Germline V lookup: CDR1 SQVTM, CDR2 ANQGSEA. The V gene lost 3 bases and the J gene lost 6 bases, with 14 bases spanning the gap. The CDR3 is 13 residues long.

This clonotype is medium-sized (0.01 to 0.1%) within its sample. The chain combines TRBV29-1 with TRBJ2-1, with 7 nucleotides matching TRBD1. The CDR3 runs 15 residues. The trim removed 7 bases at V and 6 bases at J, leaving 15 bases unmatched. From germline, CDR1 is SQVTM and CDR2 ANQGSEA. In DNA form, the CDR3 reads TGCAGCGGCCGTAGACAGGGTATAACCCTCAATGAGCAGTTCTTC. Amino acid sequence: CSGRRQGITLNEQFF.

This clonotype was observed many times. The chain joins TRBV28 to TRBJ2-3; 7 bases are shared with TRBD2. The CDR3 runs 16 residues. V trimming: 3 bases; J trimming: 5 bases; junction bases outside the gene matches: 11. Germline V gene sequence: CDR1 MDHEN, CDR2 SYDVKM. DNA for the CDR3: TGTGCCAGCAGTTTTAGCCCGGGGGGAGAGGTAGATACGCAGTATTTT. Residues: CASSFSPGGEVDTQYF.

In the case of this clonotype: Given a much more abundant clone one base away, this may be a read error. The J gene is TRBJ1-2, the V gene TRBV25-1, with a possible D match to TRBD1 (5 bases). Germline V CDR1 and CDR2: MGHDK, SYGVNS. The CDR3 is made up of 14 amino acids. CDR3: CASSEQGSGDGCTF. CDR3 nucleotides: TGTGCCAGCAGTGAACAGGGTTCGGGCGATGGCTGCACCTTC.

This clonotype showed up many times. The chain employs TRBV11-3 and TRBJ2-4; D not resolved. The CDR3 sequence is 14 residues long. Trimming took 2 bases from V and 5 from J, leaving 10 bases between them. Germline V gene lookup returns CDR1 SGHNT and CDR2 YENEEA. In DNA form, the CDR3 reads TGTGCCAGCAGCTTATCTCCACACCAAAACATTCAGTACTTC. Protein product: CASSLSPHQNIQYF.

This clonotype has ten or more counts. The chain uses TRBV3-1 and TRBJ2-1; perhaps TRBD2 as D (6 bases). Germline loops: CDR1 LGHDT, CDR2 YNNKEL (reference sequence). CDR3 length: 15 amino acids. Trimming left V 4 bases short and J 8 bases short, with 18 bases between. In nucleotides, the CDR3 is TGTGCCAGCAGCCGCGGGACGGGGGTCCCAGATGAGCAGTTCTTC. Translated: CASSRGTGVPDEQFF.

This clonotype showed up just a few times. CDR3 residues: CASSKAGQGSGYTF. DNA of the CDR3: TGTGCCAGTAGTAAAGCGGGACAGGGGAGCGGCTACACCTTC. The chain links TRBV19 to TRBJ1-2; 10 positions match TRBD1. J was trimmed by 8 bases and V by 4 bases; bases with no gene match: 7. The CDR3 totals 14 residues. Per germline, CDR1 LNHDA and CDR2 SQIVND (reference sequence).

A few counts support this clonotype. At one boundary the junction diverges from the germline segment, which might be a read error. The chain is built from TRBV11-2 and TRBJ2-3; 7 bases agree with TRBD1. Germline V gives CDR1 SGHAT, CDR2 FQNNGV. This CDR3 contains 17 residues. The CDR3 nucleotides read TGTGCCGGCAGCTTCGGACAGGCCATTACTAGCACAGATACGCAGTATTTT. It encodes CAGSFGQAITSTDTQYF.

This clonotype was detected many times. This chain connects TRBV5-1 to TRBJ2-1, with D possibly matching TRBD1 (6 bases). The germline gives CDR1 SGHRS, CDR2 YFSETQ. This CDR3 contains 12 residues. The V end lost 5 bases, the J end lost 6 bases, and 9 bases lay between the germline ends. The CDR3 sequence: CASRQGGNEQFF. CDR3 coding DNA: TGCGCCAGCAGACAGGGCGGCAATGAGCAGTTCTTC. The variable domain in full, with the rest retrieved from reference TRBV5-1 and TRBJ2-1, is KAGVTQTPRYLIKTRGQQVTLSCSPISGHRSVSWYQQTPGQGLQFLFEYFSETQRNKGNFPGRFSGRQFSNSRSEMNVSTLELGDSALYLCASRQGGNEQFFGPGTRLTVL.

This clonotype was seen repeatedly, ten times or more. The chain carries TRBV5-1 and TRBJ1-4; D may be TRBD1 (5 bases). The CDR3 has 16 residues. V dropped 3 bases and J dropped 0 bases, with 12 bases sitting between them. The germline gives CDR1 SGHRS, CDR2 YFSETQ. The CDR3 DNA reads as TGCGCCAGCAGCTCCTCCGGGGGGACAACTAATGAAAAACTGTTTTTT. This codes for CASSSSGGTTNEKLFF.

This clonotype was picked up many times. The chain is built from TRBV27 and TRBJ1-5; TRBD1 matches at 8 bases. The CDR3 loop spans 15 amino acids. V lost 6 bases, J lost 0 bases, and 4 bases stayed unmatched. CDR1 is MNHEY and CDR2 is SMNVEV in the germline V gene (reference sequence). The CDR3 protein is CASRDRAYSNQPQHF. CDR3 DNA: TGTGCCAGCAGGGACAGGGCCTATAGCAATCAGCCCCAGCATTTT.

This clonotype was seen a few times. The gene calls are TRBV7-2 and TRBJ2-7; TRBD2 matches at 8 bases. The CDR3 consists of 14 residues. Germline CDR1 reads SGHTA; CDR2 reads FQGNSA. The V gene end was trimmed by 0 bases and the J gene end by 4 bases; junction bases not matched to a gene: 2. The CDR3 nucleotides are TGTGCCAGCAGCTTAGCTAGCGGGGCTTACGAGCAGTACTTC. As protein: CASSLASGAYEQYF. Full variable domain (missing parts from reference TRBV7-2 and TRBJ2-7): GAGVSQSPSNKVTEKGKDVELRCDPISGHTALYWYRQSLGQGLEFLIYFQGNSAPDKSGLPSDRFSAERTGGSVSTLTIQRTQQEDSAVYLCASSLASGAYEQYFGPGTRLTVT.

The CDR3 bases are TGTGCCAGCTCACCAGGCGAGAACTATGGCTACACCTTC. Encoded protein: CASSPGENYGYTF. This chain joins TRBV18 and TRBJ1-2; no firm D call. Trimming took off 2 bases at V and 2 bases at J, with 6 bases between the two ends. Germline V gene data show CDR1 as KGHSH and CDR2 as LQKENI. The CDR3 extends over 13 amino acids.